This T cell receptor (beta chain) is from a study of OX40 agonist ivuxolimab in advanced cancers. The method was immunoSEQ multiplex PCR; TCRdb's version includes in-frame clones alone and lacks a portion of them. The sample has 60,000 to 85,000 clones; more than 75% are singletons. Concerning this clone: Its antigen is undetermined.

General study findings and limits: Relatively little clonal expansion, among the lowest observed, appeared in partial responders at 0.1-3.0 mg/kg.

Autoimmune disease history or systemic immunosuppression meant exclusion. The trim removed 2 bases at V and 5 bases at J, leaving 8 bases unmatched. Germline V gene sequence: CDR1 MGHRA, CDR2 YSYEKL. This CDR3 spans 15 amino acids. The genes are TRBV4-1 and TRBJ2-7; 8 positions match TRBD2. The receptor was isolated from an adult with an advanced solid tumor such as melanoma, head and neck, liver or kidney cancer. This specimen consisted of CD4+ or CD8+ T cells sorted from blood, obtained in a trial of the OX40 agonist ivuxolimab. CDR3 region: CASSQLSGSLDEQYF. CDR3 nucleotide sequence: TGCGCCAGCAGCCAACTAAGCGGGAGTCTGGACGAGCAGTACTTC.